A single sample is the source of the 20 T cell receptor beta chains below, sequenced in a study of cytomegalovirus exposure and HLA in healthy donors (dated by TCRdb to between 2016 and 2019). The method behind the library was the immunoSEQ multiplex PCR assay. The multiplex PCR relied on a mix of 60 forward primers for TCR Vbeta segments and 13 reverse primers for TCR Jbeta segments. Sourced from immuneACCESS, this table was stored by TCRdb with only in-frame sequences that have V and J called. A share of the clones is absent; for the studies checked, an unresolved V gene accounts for under half, and the remainder has no known explanation. Within this sample are 110,000 to 150,000 clones, with almost 85% of them counted one time only. The top ten hold roughly 9.7% of the sample. Sequenced material: PBMCs. The receptors derive from a woman aged 55-70 years in good health and CMV-seropositive.

The gene calls are TRBV5-8 and TRBJ2-1; 15 nucleotides line up with TRBD2. The CDR3 is 15 amino acids. Germline trimming cut 4 bases from V and 9 bases from J; bases unmatched to any gene: 5. Germline lookup yields CDR1 SGHTS and CDR2 YDEGEE. The CDR3 protein is CASSHGLAGGSEQFF. CDR3 in DNA: TGTGCCAGCAGCCACGGACTAGCGGGAGGGAGTGAGCAGTTCTTC.

V gene TRBV19 combines with J gene TRBJ2-2, with 13 bases identical to TRBD2. The germline V gene has CDR1 LNHDA and CDR2 SQIVND (reference sequence). V dropped 1 base and J dropped 4; count of bases not matched to a gene: 6. The CDR3 is 18 residues long. The CDR3: CASSIGRLAGGSTGELFF. The CDR3 nucleotides are TGTGCCAGTAGTATAGGGAGACTAGCGGGAGGTAGCACCGGGGAGCTGTTTTTT.

The chain uses TRBV7-8 and TRBJ2-5; 13 bases align to TRBD2. With V trimmed by 0 bases and J by 4 bases, 17 bases remained unmatched. Germline lookup yields CDR1 SGHVS and CDR2 FQNEAQ. There are 21 residues in the CDR3. CDR3 amino acids: CASSLAGIRTSGSGLRETQYF. CDR3 bases: TGTGCCAGCAGCTTAGCGGGGATCCGGACTAGCGGGAGCGGTTTACGAGAGACCCAGTACTTC. The full variable domain, completed using reference TRBV7-8 and TRBJ2-5, is GAGVSQSPRYKVAKRGQDVALRCDPISGHVSLFWYQQALGQGPEFLTYFQNEAQLDKSGLPSDRFFAERPEGSVSTLKIQRTQQEDSAVYLCASSLAGIRTSGSGLRETQYFGPGTRLLVL.

Here the CDR3 reads CAWDPGQASNQPQHF. The CDR3 nucleotides read TGTGCCTGGGATCCGGGACAGGCGAGCAATCAGCCCCAGCATTTT. The chain couples TRBV30 to TRBJ1-5; 8 positions agree with TRBD1. There are 15 residues in the CDR3. Germline V lookup: CDR1 GTSNPN, CDR2 SVGIG (reference sequence). The junction had 7 bases not matched to a gene; V was cut back by 5 bases and J by 1 base.

J is TRBJ2-5 and V is TRBV19, with 11 bases that match TRBD2. Germline V gene lookup returns CDR1 LNHDA and CDR2 SQIVND (reference sequence). Trimming took 8 bases from V and 5 from J; bases not matched to a gene: 10. The length of the CDR3 is 15 residues. CDR3 amino acids: CASGGLAGGTETQYF. For the CDR3, the DNA is TGTGCCAGTGGGGGGCTAGCGGGAGGCACCGAGACCCAGTACTTC.

Only a few counts were recorded for this clone. The chain couples TRBV11-3 to TRBJ2-4; D is undetermined. Between the trimmed V and J ends, which lost 5 bases and 6 bases, there was a span of 8 bases. In germline, CDR1 is SGHNT, CDR2 YENEEA. This CDR3 is 12 amino acids long. The DNA of the CDR3 is TGTGCCAGCAGCGTAGCTTTAAACATTCAGTACTTC. Its translation is CASSVALNIQYF.

The chain combines TRBV5-4 with TRBJ2-1, with unresolved D. The length of the CDR3 is 15 residues. The V end was cut by 1 base, the J end by 7 bases, with 15 bases between. The germline CDR1 and CDR2 sequences are SGHNT and YYREEE (reference sequence). CDR3 protein: CASSLYELPWNEQFF. The CDR3 nucleotides are TGTGCCAGCAGCTTGTACGAGCTGCCCTGGAATGAGCAGTTCTTC.

The V gene is TRBV19, the J gene TRBJ1-2; TRBD1 agrees at 7 bases. CDR1 is LNHDA and CDR2 is SQIVND in the germline V gene (reference sequence). After removal of 6 bases from V and 4 bases from J, the junction contained 11 bases not matched to a gene. The CDR3 is made up of 15 amino acids. The chain's CDR3 is CASRVRQGVSYGYTF. In nucleotides, the CDR3 is TGTGCCAGTAGGGTGAGACAGGGCGTCAGCTATGGCTACACCTTC.

A few counts support this clone. J is TRBJ2-7 and V is TRBV28; the match to TRBD1 covers 9 bases. V shed 2 bases and J 7 bases; nucleotides not matched to a gene: 6. The CDR3 runs to 14 residues. Germline V gene sequence: CDR1 MDHEN, CDR2 SYDVKM. The CDR3 sequence is CASSLEQGAREQYF. As DNA, the CDR3 is TGTGCCAGCAGTTTAGAACAGGGGGCGCGGGAGCAGTACTTC.

The rearrangement joins TRBV18 to TRBJ2-4; D is unresolved. Per the germline V gene, CDR1 is KGHSH and CDR2 is LQKENI. V dropped 6 bases and J dropped 1 base, with 10 bases sitting between them. The CDR3 length is 14 residues. The CDR3 region has the DNA TGTGCCAGCTCCCCCCCCGGGGCCAAAAACATTCAGTACTTC. Translated, it gives CASSPPGAKNIQYF.

This sequence joins TRBV4-2 and TRBJ1-5, with 9 bases matching TRBD1. The junction had 3 bases not matched to a gene; V was cut back by 3 bases and J by 6 bases. Germline assignment: CDR1 LGHNA and CDR2 YNFKEQ. The CDR3 totals 14 residues. The chain's CDR3 is CASSQGQGTQPQHF. For the CDR3, the DNA is TGTGCCAGCAGCCAGGGACAGGGAACTCAGCCCCAGCATTTT.

This chain uses TRBV7-6 with TRBJ2-7; D remains unclear. The V end was cut by 0 bases, the J end by 3 bases, with 6 bases between. The CDR3 spans 13 residues. The V gene's germline CDR1 is SGHVS and CDR2 FNYEAQ. The CDR3 bases are TGTGCCAGCAGCTTAGCAGGAGACTACGAGCAGTACTTC. Its protein is CASSLAGDYEQYF.

This clone was seen only once. The junction differs from germline at one of its ends, possibly a read error. The V call is TRBV7-3, the J call TRBJ2-1; D is perhaps TRBD1 (6 bases). This CDR3 has 13 residues. Germline assignment: CDR1 SGHTA and CDR2 FQGTGA. The CDR3 coding sequence is TGTGCCAGCAGCACCCTACAGGGCAATGGGCAGTTCTTC. It specifies CASSTLQGNGQFF.

This clone was seen a few times. V usage is TRBV7-2 and J usage is TRBJ1-1; possible D gene TRBD1, 5 bases. V was shortened by 6 bases and J by 7 bases, with 18 bases between the two germline ends. The germline V gene has CDR1 SGHTA and CDR2 FQGNSA. CDR3 length equals 14 residues. The CDR3 here is CASRSTGIMGEAFF. CDR3 nucleotides: TGTGCCAGCAGGTCAACAGGTATAATGGGTGAAGCTTTCTTT.

CDR3 residues: CASSLATGQGNEQYF. In DNA form, the CDR3 reads TGTGCCAGCAGCCTAGCGACGGGTCAGGGAAACGAGCAGTACTTC. The chain links TRBV5-4 to TRBJ2-7, with a weak D call TRBD2 (6 bases). Germline CDR1 and CDR2: SGHNT and YYREEE (reference sequence). Trimming removed 4 bases at V and 5 bases at J, with 19 bases between. This CDR3 region has 15 residues.

The rearrangement links TRBV19 to TRBJ1-1, with D maybe TRBD1 (6 bases). The CDR3 length is 13 residues. CDR1 and CDR2 (germline): LNHDA, SQIVND (reference sequence). V was pared by 10 bases and J by 2 bases, with 14 bases between. The CDR3 here is CATSGTLNTEAFF. The CDR3 nucleotides read TGTGCCACCTCCGGGACACTTAACACTGAAGCTTTCTTT.

V and J are TRBV27 and TRBJ2-1; D may be TRBD2 (6 bases). CDR3 size: 14 residues. Trimming removed 8 bases from V and 4 bases from J, with 15 bases in between. Germline CDR1 is MNHEY and CDR2 is SMNVEV (reference sequence). The CDR3 spells CASLPSGGYNEQFF. DNA for the CDR3: TGTGCCAGCCTGCCCTCCGGGGGTTACAATGAGCAGTTCTTC.

The chain links TRBV19 to TRBJ2-1, with TRBD2 as a possible D gene (6 bases). Germline values: CDR1 LNHDA, CDR2 SQIVND (reference sequence). Between the trimmed V and J ends, which lost 10 bases and 8 bases, there was a span of 18 bases. The CDR3 has 13 residues. For the CDR3, the DNA is TGTGCCACCCACCCCGGGGGTTGGGATGAGCAGTTCTTC. Translating gives CATHPGGWDEQFF.

V gene TRBV7-2 combines with J gene TRBJ2-3; 9 bases map to TRBD2. J was trimmed by 2 bases and V by 3 bases; bases with no gene match: 3. Germline CDR1 reads SGHTA; CDR2 reads FQGNSA. This CDR3 comprises 15 residues. For the CDR3, the DNA is TGTGCCAGCAGCTTCCTAGCGGGGCTCACAGATACGCAGTATTTT. Its translation is CASSFLAGLTDTQYF.

The J gene is TRBJ2-1, the V gene TRBV4-3; TRBD2 matches at 8 bases. Germline V gives CDR1 LGHNA, CDR2 YSLEER. With 1 base clipped from V and 2 bases from J, the junction kept 19 bases outside the gene matches. The CDR3 extends over 21 amino acids. CDR3 nucleotide sequence: TGCGCCAGCAGCCAAGTAATAAGGACTAGCAGATACAGTGGGACCTACAATGAGCAGTTCTTC. Translating gives CASSQVIRTSRYSGTYNEQFF.